This TCR beta chain emerged from a study of CD8 T cell repertoires and HIV-1 epitope variants. On the study more broadly: Controls were a CMV, EBV and flu pool, Ebola AY9, and no peptide.

The CDR3 runs to 13 residues. From germline, CDR1 is MDHEN and CDR2 SYDVKM. The V gene lost 1 base and the J gene lost 0 bases, with 4 bases spanning the gap. Note on this clone: Its antigen is currently unknown.

Generated by immunoSEQ multiplex PCR, the TCRdb table keeps only in-frame clones and is missing some. The table records thousands of clones, about 70% of them present only once. Sequencing was done on a sample of cultured CD8+ T cells derived from PBMCs. The source of this sequence is a male donor with HIV. The V and J genes are TRBV28 and TRBJ2-7; D is uncertain. The CDR3 sequence is CASSLLASYEQYF. DNA for the CDR3: TGTGCCAGCAGTTTATTGGCCTCCTACGAGCAGTACTTC.